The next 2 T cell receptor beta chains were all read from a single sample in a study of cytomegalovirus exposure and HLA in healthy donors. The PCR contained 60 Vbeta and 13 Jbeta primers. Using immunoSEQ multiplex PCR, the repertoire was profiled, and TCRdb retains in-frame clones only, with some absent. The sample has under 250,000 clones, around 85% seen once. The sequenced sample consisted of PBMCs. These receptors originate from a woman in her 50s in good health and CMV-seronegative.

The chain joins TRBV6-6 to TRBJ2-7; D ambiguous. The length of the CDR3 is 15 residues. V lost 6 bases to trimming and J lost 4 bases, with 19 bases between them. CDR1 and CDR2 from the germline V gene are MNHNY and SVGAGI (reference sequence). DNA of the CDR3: TGTGCCAGCAGCTCCCTAGTACTCGCCCTTTACGAGCAGTACTTC. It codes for CASSSLVLALYEQYF.

The CDR3 spells CASSEYGQAQPTNEKLFF. The DNA of the CDR3 is TGTGCCAGCAGTGAATATGGACAGGCCCAGCCAACTAATGAAAAACTGTTTTTT. The rearrangement links TRBV6-1 to TRBJ1-4, with TRBD1 matching over 7 bases. The V segment lost 2 bases and the J segment 0 bases; nucleotides outside the gene matches: 9. CDR1 and CDR2 (germline): MNHNS, SASEGT. The CDR3 is made up of 18 amino acids.